This note documents a single T cell receptor beta chain sequence. These data belong to a study of shared clonotypes between healthy human individuals. Produced via immunoSEQ multiplex PCR; TCRdb's table is partial and in-frame only. The top ten clones hold over 1% of a sample with some 1.5 million clones, 95% to 97% of them seen once. Trimming took off 4 bases at V and 4 bases at J, with 14 bases between the two ends. The germline V gene has CDR1 SGHRS and CDR2 YFSETQ. The CDR3 spans 14 residues. Sequencing was performed on naive CD4+ T cells sorted from blood. As to subset: CD45RA+ positively selected. This sequence originates from a man under 40 in good health. The rearrangement links TRBV5-1 to TRBJ1-1, with D perhaps matching TRBD1 (6 bases). CDR3 nucleotide sequence: TGCGCCAGCAGCGTACAGGGCAGGGTCACTGAAGCTTTCTTT. Protein product: CASSVQGRVTEAFF.